These 16 T cell receptor beta chains were sequenced from one sample in a study of OX40 agonist ivuxolimab in advanced cancers. Generated by immunoSEQ multiplex PCR, the TCRdb table keeps only in-frame clones and is missing some. Among 70,000 to 85,000 clones listed, approximately 93% were seen once. Sequenced material: CD4+ or CD8+ T cells sorted from blood, taken in a trial of the OX40 agonist ivuxolimab. The receptor source for this set is an adult with an advanced solid tumor such as melanoma, head and neck, liver or kidney cancer.

This clone was counted a few times. The J gene is TRBJ1-1, the V gene TRBV29-1, with unresolved D. V was cut by 3 bases and J by 6 bases, with 11 bases left in between. The CDR3 contains 12 residues. Germline CDR1 SQVTM, CDR2 ANQGSEA. The CDR3 spells CSVDSPSAEAFF. The DNA for the CDR3 is TGCAGCGTTGATTCGCCGAGCGCTGAAGCTTTCTTT.

The chain joins TRBV27 to TRBJ2-3; 12 bases map to TRBD2. Germline V lookup: CDR1 MNHEY, CDR2 SMNVEV (reference sequence). The CDR3 contains 19 residues. The J segment lost 0 bases and the V segment lost 5 bases, leaving 12 bases of the junction unmatched. CDR3 in amino acids: CASSPGPTSGRISTDTQYF. CDR3 DNA: TGTGCCAGCAGTCCAGGGCCGACTAGCGGGAGAATCAGCACAGATACGCAGTATTTT.

By sample share, this clone is medium-sized. The CDR3 sequence is CASSLTSGGYEQYF. In DNA form, the CDR3 reads TGTGCCAGCAGCCTTACTAGCGGAGGCTACGAGCAGTACTTC. The chain employs TRBV7-9 and TRBJ2-7; 8 positions agree with TRBD2. Germline trimming cut 5 bases from V and 3 bases from J; bases unmatched to any gene: 6. Per germline, CDR1 SEHNR and CDR2 FQNEAQ (reference sequence). CDR3 size: 14 residues. Together with reference TRBV7-9 and TRBJ2-7, the CDR3 gives the full variable domain: DTGVSQNPRHKITKRGQNVTFRCDPISEHNRLYWYRQTLGQGPEFLTYFQNEAQLEKSRLLSDRFSAERPKGSFSTLEIQRTEQGDSAMYLCASSLTSGGYEQYFGPGTRLTVT.

This clone was seen once. CDR3 loop: CASQATGQGEAEQYF. The DNA of the CDR3 is TGTGCCAGCCAGGCCACCGGACAGGGTGAGGCCGAGCAGTACTTC. The chain recombines TRBV7-9 with TRBJ2-7, with 8 bases aligning to TRBD1. Germline-derived CDR1 and CDR2 are SEHNR and FQNEAQ (reference sequence). The CDR3 loop spans 15 amino acids. J lost 6 bases, V lost 8 bases, and 15 bases had no gene match.

V usage is TRBV30 and J usage is TRBJ2-1, with D perhaps TRBD1 (5 bases). In germline, CDR1 is GTSNPN, CDR2 SVGIG (reference sequence). The length of the CDR3 is 13 residues. V was shortened by 3 bases and J by 7 bases, with 13 bases between the two germline ends. The CDR3 DNA sequence: TGTGCCTGGAGGGACCAGGGTCCTAATGAGCAGTTCTTC. Its translation: CAWRDQGPNEQFF.

The chain has TRBV7-9 and TRBJ2-1, with D possibly TRBD2 on 5 matching bases. Germline lookup yields CDR1 SEHNR and CDR2 FQNEAQ (reference sequence). The CDR3 extends over 13 amino acids. With 5 bases removed from V and 8 bases from J, the gap between germline ends came to 13 bases. CDR3 DNA: TGTGCCAGCAGCCCACAGAATAGCGATGAGCAGTTCTTC. This codes for CASSPQNSDEQFF.

Here the CDR3 DNA reads TGTGCCAGCAGCTCCAAGGCCTACGAGCAGTACTTC. Its protein product is CASSSKAYEQYF. The V and J genes are TRBV5-4 and TRBJ2-7; the D is unclear. V lost 3 bases and J 2 bases, leaving 6 bases between the germline ends. CDR1 and CDR2 from the germline V gene are SGHNT and YYREEE (reference sequence). This CDR3 has 12 residues.

The genes are TRBV27 and TRBJ1-5; TRBD1 might be the D (5 bases). With 1 base removed from V and 5 bases from J, the gap between germline ends came to 9 bases. Germline V gene lookup returns CDR1 MNHEY and CDR2 SMNVEV (reference sequence). CDR3 length equals 14 residues. As DNA, the CDR3 is TGTGCCAGCAGTTTATTCGGCAGGGATCAGCCCCAGCATTTT. Translation: CASSLFGRDQPQHF.

This clone occurred once. The V call is TRBV10-3, the J call TRBJ2-1; TRBD2 matches at 10 bases. The CDR3 covers 18 residues. Germline V gene lookup returns CDR1 ENHRY and CDR2 SYGVKD. V was pared by 5 bases and J by 1 base, with 11 bases of the junction left unmatched. This chain's CDR3 is CAISHPGGSGRSYNEQFF. The CDR3 DNA reads TGTGCCATCAGTCACCCAGGGGGTAGCGGGAGGTCCTACAATGAGCAGTTCTTC.

The chain combines TRBV6-1 with TRBJ2-5; 8 bases agree with TRBD1. The CDR3 loop spans 15 amino acids. Germline V lookup: CDR1 MNHNS, CDR2 SASEGT. Losses at the gene ends were 5 bases for V and 3 bases for J; bases not matched to a gene: 8. CDR3 DNA sequence: TGTGCCAGCAGTCCCTGGACAGGGTTGGAAGAGACCCAGTACTTC. This gives the protein CASSPWTGLEETQYF.

This clone was seen just once. V and J are TRBV9 and TRBJ1-3, with D hard to call. V lost 4 bases and J 0 bases, leaving 8 bases between the germline ends. CDR3 size: 14 residues. The V gene's germline CDR1 is SGDLS and CDR2 YYNGEE. CDR3 in DNA: TGTGCCAGCAGCCCGGCCACCTCTGGAAACACCATATATTTT. The encoded protein is CASSPATSGNTIYF.

The CDR3 loop is CASSEIIDPYNEQFF. The CDR3 nucleotides are TGTGCCAGCAGTGAAATTATAGATCCCTACAATGAGCAGTTCTTC. The rearrangement links TRBV6-1 to TRBJ2-1; D is unclear. CDR1 is MNHNS, CDR2 SASEGT, per germline. Trimming pared 2 bases from V and 2 bases from J, leaving 10 bases between. The CDR3 has 15 residues.

The chain couples TRBV6-5 to TRBJ2-7; 12 bases match TRBD2. CDR1 MNHEY and CDR2 SVGAGI come from the germline V gene. The length of the CDR3 is 15 residues. The V gene end was trimmed by 5 bases and the J gene end by 5 bases; junction bases not matched to a gene: 7. The CDR3 sequence is CASSKGLAGYNEQYF. The CDR3 DNA reads TGTGCCAGCAGTAAAGGACTAGCGGGATATAACGAGCAGTACTTC.

The chain links TRBV4-3 to TRBJ2-1; 7 bases align to TRBD2. Germline lookup yields CDR1 LGHNA and CDR2 YSLEER. J lost 3 bases, V lost 0 bases, and 5 bases had no gene match. CDR3 size: 16 residues. The CDR3 DNA reads as TGCGCCAGCAGCCAAGATAGTACTAGCGTCTACAATGAGCAGTTCTTC. It codes for CASSQDSTSVYNEQFF.

The chain links TRBV7-8 to TRBJ2-1, with 7 bases fitting TRBD2. V lost 2 bases, J lost 12 bases, and 10 bases stayed unmatched. Per germline, CDR1 SGHVS and CDR2 FQNEAQ. The length of the CDR3 is 14 residues. Here the CDR3 reads CASSLLAEVPGQFF. Here the CDR3 DNA reads TGTGCCAGCAGCTTACTAGCGGAGGTGCCTGGGCAGTTCTTC.

The rearrangement uses TRBV14 and TRBJ2-7, with 7 bases fitting TRBD1. V shed 5 bases, J shed 0 bases, and the junction held 4 bases outside the gene matches. The germline V gene encodes CDR1 SGHDN and CDR2 FVKESK. The CDR3 is 14 amino acids. DNA for the CDR3: TGTGCCAGCAGCACCGGGACAGACTCCTACGAGCAGTACTTC. It is translated as CASSTGTDSYEQYF.